The sequence of this T cell receptor (beta chain) was determined in a study of cytotoxic CD8 clonotypes in ibrutinib-treated CLL. Clones were read by immunoSEQ multiplex PCR, and TCRdb kept only the in-frame ones, dropping some. The sample has hundreds of thousands of clones, roughly 74% seen once. Cryopreserved PBMCs supplied 2 to 2.5 micrograms of genomic DNA for TCR beta libraries. V lost 3 bases and J 8 bases, leaving 10 bases between the germline ends. The germline gives CDR1 LNHDA, CDR2 SQIVND (reference sequence). The CDR3 length is 12 residues. The J gene is TRBJ2-5, the V gene TRBV19; maybe TRBD1 (6 bases). The sequenced sample was PBMCs, obtained after 24 months of ibrutinib treatment. The clonotype was recovered from a human donor with chronic lymphocytic leukemia. The DNA for the CDR3 is TGTGCCAGTAGTATTAGGGGGAGCACCCAGTACTTC. Its translation is CASSIRGSTQYF.